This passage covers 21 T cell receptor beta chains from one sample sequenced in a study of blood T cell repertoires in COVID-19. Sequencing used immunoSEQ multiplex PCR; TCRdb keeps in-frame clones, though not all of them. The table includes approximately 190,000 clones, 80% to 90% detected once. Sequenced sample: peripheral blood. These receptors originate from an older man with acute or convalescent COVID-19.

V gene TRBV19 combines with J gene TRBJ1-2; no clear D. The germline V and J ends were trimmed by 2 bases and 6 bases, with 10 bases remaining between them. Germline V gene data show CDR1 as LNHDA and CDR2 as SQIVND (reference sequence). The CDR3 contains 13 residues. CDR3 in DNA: TGTGCCAGTAGTATATCCCGGACTGATGGCTACACCTTC. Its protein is CASSISRTDGYTF.

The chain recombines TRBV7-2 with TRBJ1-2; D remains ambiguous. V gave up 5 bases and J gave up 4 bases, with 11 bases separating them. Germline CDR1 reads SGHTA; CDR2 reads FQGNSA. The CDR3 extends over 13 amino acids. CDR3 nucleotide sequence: TGTGCCAGCAGCATCACAGAGACCTATGGCTACACCTTC. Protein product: CASSITETYGYTF.

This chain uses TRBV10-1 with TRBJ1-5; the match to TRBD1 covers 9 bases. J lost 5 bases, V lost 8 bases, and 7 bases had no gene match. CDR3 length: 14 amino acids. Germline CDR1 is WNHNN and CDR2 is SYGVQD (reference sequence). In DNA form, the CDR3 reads TGCGCCAGCCCGCCGGGACAGGGCTATCAGCCCCAGCATTTT. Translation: CASPPGQGYQPQHF.

The CDR3 here is CASSPRGSGGSYEQYF. DNA of the CDR3: TGTGCCAGCAGCCCCCGCGGTAGCGGGGGCTCCTACGAGCAGTACTTC. The J gene is TRBJ2-7, the V gene TRBV7-2, with 9 positions matching TRBD2. In germline, CDR1 is SGHTA, CDR2 FQGNSA. V was pared by 5 bases and J by 0 bases, with 8 bases of the junction left unmatched. The CDR3 consists of 16 residues. The full variable domain, with the rest looked up from reference TRBV7-2 and TRBJ2-7, is GAGVSQSPSNKVTEKGKDVELRCDPISGHTALYWYRQSLGQGLEFLIYFQGNSAPDKSGLPSDRFSAERTGGSVSTLTIQRTQQEDSAVYLCASSPRGSGGSYEQYFGPGTRLTVT.

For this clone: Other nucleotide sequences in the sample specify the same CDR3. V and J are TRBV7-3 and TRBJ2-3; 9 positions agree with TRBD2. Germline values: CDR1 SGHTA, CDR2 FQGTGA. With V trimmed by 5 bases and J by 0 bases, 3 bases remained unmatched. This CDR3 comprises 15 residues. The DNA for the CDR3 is TGTGCCAGCAGCCGGACTAGCGTAAGCACAGATACGCAGTATTTT. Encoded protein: CASSRTSVSTDTQYF.

The CDR3 loop is CASSFQGGSYNEQFF. DNA for the CDR3: TGTGCCAGCAGTTTCCAGGGGGGCTCCTACAATGAGCAGTTCTTC. The V call is TRBV27, the J call TRBJ2-1; D possibly corresponds to TRBD1 (7 bases). Germline CDR1 MNHEY, CDR2 SMNVEV (reference sequence). V was trimmed by 3 bases and J by 0 bases, leaving 9 bases between them. The CDR3 consists of 15 residues.

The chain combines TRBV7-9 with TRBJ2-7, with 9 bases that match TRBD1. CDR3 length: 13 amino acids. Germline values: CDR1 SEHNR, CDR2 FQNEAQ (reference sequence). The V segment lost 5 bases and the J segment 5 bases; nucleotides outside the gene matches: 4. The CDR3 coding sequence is TGTGCCAGCAGCCAATGGACAGGGGACGAGCAGTACGTC. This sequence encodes CASSQWTGDEQYV.

The CDR3 here is CASTMRGTAYSNQPQHF. CDR3 DNA: TGTGCCAGTACTATGCGCGGGACAGCTTATAGCAATCAGCCCCAGCATTTT. The chain is built from TRBV19 and TRBJ1-5; 7 positions agree with TRBD1. The germline V gene encodes CDR1 LNHDA and CDR2 SQIVND (reference sequence). The junction had 12 bases not matched to a gene; V was cut back by 7 bases and J by 0 bases. This CDR3 has 17 residues.

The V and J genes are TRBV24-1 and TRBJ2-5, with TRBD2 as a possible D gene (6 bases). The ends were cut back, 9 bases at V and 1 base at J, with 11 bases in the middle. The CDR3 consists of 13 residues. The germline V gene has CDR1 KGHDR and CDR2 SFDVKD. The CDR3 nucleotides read TGTGCCACCGCTCGGGGGTCCCAAGAGACCCAGTACTTC. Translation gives CATARGSQETQYF.

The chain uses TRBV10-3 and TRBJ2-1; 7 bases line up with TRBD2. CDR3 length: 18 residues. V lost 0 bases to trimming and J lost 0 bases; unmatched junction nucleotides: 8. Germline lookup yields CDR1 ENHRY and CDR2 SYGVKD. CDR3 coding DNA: TGTGCCATCAGTGAGTCTGGGGTAGCGGGCCTCTCCTACAATGAGCAGTTCTTC. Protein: CAISESGVAGLSYNEQFF.

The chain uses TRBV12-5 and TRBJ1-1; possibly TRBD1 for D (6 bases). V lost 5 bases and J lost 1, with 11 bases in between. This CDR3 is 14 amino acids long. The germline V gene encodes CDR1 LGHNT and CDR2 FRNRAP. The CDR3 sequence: CASGQGYRNTEAFF. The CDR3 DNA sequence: TGTGCTAGTGGTCAGGGGTATCGGAACACTGAAGCTTTCTTT.

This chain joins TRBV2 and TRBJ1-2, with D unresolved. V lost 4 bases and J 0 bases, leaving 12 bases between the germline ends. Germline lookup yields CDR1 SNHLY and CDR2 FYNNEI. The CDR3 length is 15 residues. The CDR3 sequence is CASSVGLVPNYGYTF. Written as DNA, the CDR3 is TGTGCCAGCAGTGTCGGTTTAGTTCCTAACTATGGCTACACCTTC.

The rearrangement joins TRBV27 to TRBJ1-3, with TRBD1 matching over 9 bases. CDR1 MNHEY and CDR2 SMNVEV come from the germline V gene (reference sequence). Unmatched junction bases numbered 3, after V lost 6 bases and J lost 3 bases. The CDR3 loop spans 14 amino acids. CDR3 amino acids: CASSQTGGGNTIYF. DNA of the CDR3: TGTGCCAGCAGCCAGACAGGGGGTGGAAACACCATATATTTT.

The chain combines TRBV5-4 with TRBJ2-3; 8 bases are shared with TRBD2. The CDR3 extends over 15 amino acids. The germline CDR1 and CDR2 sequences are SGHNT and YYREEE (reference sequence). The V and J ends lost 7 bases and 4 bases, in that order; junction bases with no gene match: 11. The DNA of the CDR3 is TGTGCCAGCCAAACGGGGCTAGCGGGCGCAGATACGCAGTATTTT. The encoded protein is CASQTGLAGADTQYF.

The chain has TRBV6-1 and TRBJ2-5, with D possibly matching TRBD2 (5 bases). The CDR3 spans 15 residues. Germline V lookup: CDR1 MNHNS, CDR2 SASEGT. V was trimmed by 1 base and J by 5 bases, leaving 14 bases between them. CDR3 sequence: CASSEGGRGWETQYF. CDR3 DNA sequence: TGTGCCAGCAGTGAAGGGGGTCGGGGTTGGGAGACCCAGTACTTC.

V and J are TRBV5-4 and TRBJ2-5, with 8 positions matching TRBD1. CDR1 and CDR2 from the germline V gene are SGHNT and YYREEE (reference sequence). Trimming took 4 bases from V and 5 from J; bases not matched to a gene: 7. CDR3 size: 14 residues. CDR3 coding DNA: TGTGCCAGCAGCGAAGACAGGGGTAGGGAGACCCAGTACTTC. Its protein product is CASSEDRGRETQYF.

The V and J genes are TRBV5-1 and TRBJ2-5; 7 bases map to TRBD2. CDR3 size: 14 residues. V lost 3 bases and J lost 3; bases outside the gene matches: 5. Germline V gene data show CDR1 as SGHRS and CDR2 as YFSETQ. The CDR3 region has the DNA TGCGCCAGCAGCTCGGCGAGCGGGAAAGAGACCCAGTACTTC. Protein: CASSSASGKETQYF.

The CDR3 nucleotides read TGTGCCAGCAGGACGGGGACAAGAACCGGGGAGCTGTTTTTT. It codes for CASRTGTRTGELFF. The rearrangement uses TRBV6-5 and TRBJ2-2, with D maybe TRBD1 (6 bases). V lost 6 bases and J 5 bases, leaving 13 bases between the germline ends. This CDR3 region has 14 residues. Germline V gene lookup returns CDR1 MNHEY and CDR2 SVGAGI.

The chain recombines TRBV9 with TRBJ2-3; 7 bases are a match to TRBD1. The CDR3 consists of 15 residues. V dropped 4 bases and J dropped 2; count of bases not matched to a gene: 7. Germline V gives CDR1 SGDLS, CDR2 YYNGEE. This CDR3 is CASSQTGTDTDTQYF. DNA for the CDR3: TGTGCCAGCAGCCAAACCGGGACAGACACAGATACGCAGTATTTT.

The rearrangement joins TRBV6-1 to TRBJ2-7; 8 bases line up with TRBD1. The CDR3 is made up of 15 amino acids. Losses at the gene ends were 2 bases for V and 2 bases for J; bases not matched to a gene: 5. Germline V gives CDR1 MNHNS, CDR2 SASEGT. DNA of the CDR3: TGTGCCAGCAGTGAAAGCAGGGGGCAGCCCTACGAGCAGTACGTC. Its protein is CASSESRGQPYEQYV.

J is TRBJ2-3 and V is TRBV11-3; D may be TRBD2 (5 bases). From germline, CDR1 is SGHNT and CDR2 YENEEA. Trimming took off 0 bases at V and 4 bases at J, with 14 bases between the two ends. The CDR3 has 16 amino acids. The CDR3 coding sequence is TGTGCCAGCAGCTTAGATTCGGATCGGCGGGCAGATACGCAGTATTTT. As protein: CASSLDSDRRADTQYF. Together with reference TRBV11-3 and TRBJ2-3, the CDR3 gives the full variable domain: EAGVVQSPRYKIIEKKQPVAFWCNPISGHNTLYWYLQNLGQGPELLIRYENEEAVDDSQLPKDRFSAERLKGVDSTLKIQPAELGDSAVYLCASSLDSDRRADTQYFGPGTRLTVL.